The rows below give T cell receptor beta chains drawn from one sample of a study of siplizumab effects on memory and regulatory T cells. Assay used: immunoSEQ multiplex PCR; TCRdb lists only in-frame clones, some missing. The profile shows approximately 100,000 clones, 94% of them singletons. Sequencing used Tregs sorted from blood. Receptors were obtained from a human donor in good health. Each CDR3 is given with its conserved first and last residue. A D gene is named only where the DNA matches it firmly.

TRBD1	TRBV5-8	TRBJ1-5	TGTGCCAGCAGCTTCTTAGCAGGGGGGCAGCCCCAGCATTTT	CASSFLAGGQPQHF
-	TRBV2	TRBJ2-5	TGTGCCAGCAGTGAAGCGCGTTTTGGCAGGGCTGGATACCAAGAGACCCAGTACTTC	CASSEARFGRAGYQETQYF
TRBD1	TRBV19	TRBJ2-6	TGTGCCAGTAGTACGGACAGGGCTATAACTGGGGCCAACGTCCTGACTTTC	CASSTDRAITGANVLTF
-	TRBV9	TRBJ2-2	TGTGCCAGCAGCGCCAGCCCTGGCGGGTCGAACACCGGGGAGCTGTTTTTT	CASSASPGGSNTGELFF
TRBD2	TRBV28	TRBJ2-7	TGTGCCAGCAGTATTCCTAGCGGGAGGGACGAGCAGTACTTC	CASSIPSGRDEQYF
-	TRBV28	TRBJ1-5	TGTGCCAGCAGTTGGGAGGGCAATAGCAATCAGCCCCAGCATTTT	CASSWEGNSNQPQHF
-	TRBV6-6	TRBJ1-1	TGTGCCAGCAGTGGAACTTTCTTT	CASSGTFF
TRBD1	TRBV7-2	TRBJ1-3	TGTGCCAGCAGCCCAGACAGGGTCCGGACTGGAAACACCATATATTTT	CASSPDRVRTGNTIYF
-	TRBV13	TRBJ2-4	TGTGCCAGCAGCTTGGGATACATTCAGTACTTC	CASSLGYIQYF
TRBD2	TRBV19	TRBJ2-7	TGTGCCAGTAGTTCCTACGCGGGGGAGGAGGGCTACGAGCAGTACTTC	CASSSYAGEEGYEQYF
-	TRBV6-6	TRBJ2-1	TGTGCCAGTGTTCCCGGGACCTCCTACAATGAGCAGTTCTTC	CASVPGTSYNEQFF
-	TRBV11-3	TRBJ2-2	TGTGCCAGCAGCCGAGGCGGTGCCGGGGAGCTGTTTTTT	CASSRGGAGELFF
TRBD1	TRBV5-1	TRBJ1-1	TGCGCCAGCAGCTTGATTCAGGGGGTGAACACTGAAGCTTTCTTT	CASSLIQGVNTEAFF